These T cell receptor beta chains were read from a single sample in a study of regulatory T cells in long-lasting Graves disease. In TCRdb, the multiplex PCR reads were re-called with MiXCR into one record per CDR3 protein. The profile shows 600,000 to 800,000 distinct CDR3 sequences, around 32% of them singletons. The specimen was peripheral blood mononuclear cells (PBMCs), collected when the disease was refractory, from a patient treated with antithyroid drugs. These receptor sequences come from a female donor with Graves disease. The CDR3 runs from the conserved cysteine through the conserved F or W. Size is stated for part of the rows, as once, few or many counts, or as a class when the clone is expanded.

J gene,V gene,clone size,CDR3 length,CDR3 protein
TRBJ2-7,TRBV28,many,14,CASSPTGVNYEQYF
TRBJ2-2,TRBV30,.,13,CAWRNANTGELFF
TRBJ1-2,TRBV12-3/TRBV12-4,many,13,CASSSDRNYGYTF
TRBJ1-5,TRBV6-1,.,12,CASSNPAGPQHF
TRBJ1-1,TRBV30,once,11,CAHQGRAEAFF
TRBJ2-5,TRBV20-1,.,15,CSARDPSGTGVTQYF
TRBJ1-5,TRBV11-2,.,15,CASSPPGKGNQPQHF
TRBJ2-5,TRBV6-1,.,15,CASSESAGARETQCF
TRBJ2-7,TRBV19,.,14,CASKPGQYSYEQYF
TRBJ1-5,TRBV19,.,14,CASSPPPGAQPQHF
TRBJ1-1,TRBV14,.,15,CASSPRVKMNTEAFF
TRBJ1-1,TRBV3-1,few,13,CASSQARADEAFF
TRBJ1-4,TRBV7-2,few,15,CASSSDRGVGEKLFF
TRBJ1-2,TRBV29-1,.,12,CSVEDLTWGYTF
TRBJ2-4,TRBV5-1,.,13,CASRPSSVNIQYF
TRBJ1-4,TRBV2,.,13,CASSEEPGEKLFF
TRBJ1-5,TRBV28,once,13,CACSENFNQPQHF